This T cell receptor (beta chain) was identified in a study of identical twins. Study results and limitations: Models, which agreed with sharing between unrelated individuals, nonetheless underestimated the out-of-frame TCR alpha sharing seen in monozygotic twins.

Trimming pared 6 bases from V and 7 bases from J, leaving 15 bases between. The CDR3 length is 13 residues. Germline-derived CDR1 and CDR2 are MNHNS and SASEGT. One entry per CDR3 protein results from TCRdb running MiXCR on the 5' RACE reads. The sample has some 260,000 distinct CDR3 sequences, 11% to 15% seen once; the top ten hold 8.8%. This clonotype was observed a few times. Its matching antigen is unknown. The V and J genes are TRBV6-1 and TRBJ1-2; a weak D match, TRBD1 (5 bases). The sample taken for sequencing was memory (CD45RO+) T cells sorted from blood. The TCR sequence derives from a young woman in good health. The CDR3 region is CASRDGDRGGYTF. The CDR3 nucleotides are TGTGCCAGCAGAGACGGGGACCGGGGTGGCTACACCTTC.